This entry is about one T cell receptor (beta chain). This record comes from a study of OX40 agonist ivuxolimab in advanced cancers. Across the whole study: Mean age 60 years, range roughly 20 to 85; approximately 83% male.

The repertoire was sequenced with immunoSEQ multiplex PCR; TCRdb's copy has only in-frame clones and lacks some. The table records roughly 76,000 clones, around nine tenths of them present only once. V shed 4 bases and J shed 4 bases, with 14 bases lying between them. Per the germline V gene, CDR1 is MNHEY and CDR2 is SMNVEV (reference sequence). The CDR3 sequence is 15 residues long. Prior autoimmune disease or systemic immunosuppression barred patients. The clonotype originates from an adult with an advanced solid tumor such as melanoma, head and neck, liver or kidney cancer. The sample in question was CD4+ or CD8+ T cells sorted from blood, obtained in a trial of the OX40 agonist ivuxolimab. V usage is TRBV27 and J usage is TRBJ1-3; unclear D gene. The CDR3 DNA is TGTGCCAGCAGTTCTACTCTTTTGGGAGGAAACACCATATATTTT. Amino acid sequence: CASSSTLLGGNTIYF.